The subject of this entry is one T cell receptor beta chain. A second about 6 to 12 cycle PCR used barcoded and J-beta primers. TCRdb passed the 5' RACE reads through MiXCR, listing each CDR3 protein once. The sample carries approximately 940,000 distinct CDR3 sequences, roughly 48% recorded once. CDR3 length: 16 amino acids. The germline V and J ends were trimmed by 0 bases and 6 bases, with 18 bases remaining between them. CDR1 and CDR2 from the germline V gene are SGHKS and YYEKEE (reference sequence). This specimen comes from a study of blood T cells in healthy people across ages. The source is a man under 40 in good health. V and J are TRBV5-5 and TRBJ1-1; D not resolved. The sequenced material came from blood. CDR3 region: CASSLVMARGNPEAFF. CDR3 DNA sequence: TGTGCCAGCAGCTTGGTAATGGCACGGGGAAACCCTGAAGCTTTCTTT.